This T cell receptor beta chain came from a study of vaccination and CD4 T cells after COVID-19. Across the whole study: Post-COVID sampling occurred a median approximately 91 days after diagnosis (range 35 to 161). Overlapping peptides covering the spike proteins of SARS-CoV-2, HCoV-NL63, HCoV-OC43 and HCoV-229E were added to stimulate cells.

Cultured CD4+ T cells had their DNA profiled by the Oncomine TCR Beta short-read assay. From the PCR reads, TCRdb called clonotypes with MiXCR, one entry per CDR3 protein. Of about 15,000 distinct CDR3 sequences listed, about 69% are singletons. In its sample, this clonotype was seen a few times. Its matching antigen is unknown. Germline CDR1 reads LNHNV; CDR2 reads YYDKDF (reference sequence). The CDR3 has 17 amino acids. V was clipped by 0 bases and J by 0 bases, with 12 bases between them. As to treatment: approximately nine-day PBMC culture with coronavirus spike peptide pools or control peptides (ViraFEST assay). TCRs were sequenced by ViraFEST after antigen-specific T cells had been expanded with peptide pools. Peptide pools at approximately 10 ug/ml and IL-2 at roughly 9.3 IU/ml were added to cultures of 1.5 million to 2.5 million PBMCs per well.

The sample was CD4+ T cells from blood, cultured in vitro. This chain connects TRBV15 to TRBJ1-3; D unresolved. The sequence came from a human donor who had recovered from COVID-19. CDR3 bases: TGTGCCACCAGCAGAGAAGGCACACGGGCCTCTGGAAACACCATATATTTT. Protein sequence: CATSREGTRASGNTIYF.